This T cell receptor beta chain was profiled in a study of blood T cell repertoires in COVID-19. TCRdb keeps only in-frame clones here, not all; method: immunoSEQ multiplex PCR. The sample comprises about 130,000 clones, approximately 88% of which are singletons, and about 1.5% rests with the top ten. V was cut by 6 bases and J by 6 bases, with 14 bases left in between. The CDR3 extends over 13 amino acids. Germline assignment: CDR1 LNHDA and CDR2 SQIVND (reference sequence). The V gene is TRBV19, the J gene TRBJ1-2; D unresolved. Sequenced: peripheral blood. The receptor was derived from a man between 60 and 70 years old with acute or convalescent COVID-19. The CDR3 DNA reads TGTGCCAGTAGCCCACCTGGGCGAGATGGCTACACCTTC. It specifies CASSPPGRDGYTF.